The rows below give T cell receptor beta chains drawn from one sample of a study of shared clonotypes between healthy human individuals. Produced via immunoSEQ multiplex PCR; TCRdb's table is partial and in-frame only. Of 600,000 or so clones listed, approximately 95% are singletons. Input material: naive CD8+ T cells sorted from blood. These TCRs come from a woman aged 25-40 years in good health. The CDR3 runs from the conserved cysteine through the conserved F or W. The D gene is left open where the match is weak. Not all rows give a size; the values are once, few, many and, for expanded clones, a class.

J gene | clone size | D gene | V gene | CDR3 DNA | CDR3 protein
TRBJ1-5 | . | TRBD1 | TRBV2 | TGTGCCAGCGGGACAGGGTTAAGCAATCAGCCCCAGCATTTT | CASGTGLSNQPQHF
TRBJ1-2 | . | TRBD1 | TRBV23-1 | TGCGCCAGCAGTCAATCGATCAGGGGGCTCATCTATGGCTACACCTTC | CASSQSIRGLIYGYTF
TRBJ1-1 | . | . | TRBV9 | TGTGCCAGCAGCGTAGACTGGGGTGAAGCTTTCTTT | CASSVDWGEAFF
TRBJ2-1 | . | TRBD2 | TRBV29-1 | TGCAGCGTTCTCAGCGGGGGCGCCTACAATGAGCAGTTCTTC | CSVLSGGAYNEQFF
TRBJ1-2 | . | TRBD1 | TRBV6-5 | TGTGCCAGCAGTTACGATTCGGGACAGGCGGGTGGCTACACCTTC | CASSYDSGQAGGYTF
TRBJ2-1 | . | . | TRBV27 | TGTGCCAGCAGTTTAAGTGGGCGTGAGCAGTTCTTC | CASSLSGREQFF
TRBJ2-1 | . | . | TRBV29-1 | TGCAGCGCGACAAGTATAGGTGCGGAGTTCTTC | CSATSIGAEFF
TRBJ1-4 | . | . | TRBV6-5 | TGTGCCAGCAGTTACTCGGGGGGTACTAATGAAAAACTGTTTTTT | CASSYSGGTNEKLFF
TRBJ2-7 | . | . | TRBV20-1 | TGCAGTGCGCCTTCGACCTACGAGCAGTACTTC | CSAPSTYEQYF
TRBJ2-7 | . | . | TRBV14 | TGTGCCAGCAGCCAAGACGGACTCGGCGAGCAGTACTTC | CASSQDGLGEQYF
TRBJ2-1 | once | TRBD2 | TRBV9 | TGTGCCAGCAGCGCGGCAACTAGCGTCTCCTACAATGAGCAGTTCTTC | CASSAATSVSYNEQFF
TRBJ2-3 | . | . | TRBV11-3 | TGTGCCAGCAGCTTGGGAACAGATACGCAGTATTTT | CASSLGTDTQYF
TRBJ2-7 | . | . | TRBV11-2 | TGTGCCAGCAGCGCCCCACAGAGCTCCTACGAGCAGTACTTC | CASSAPQSSYEQYF
TRBJ1-2 | . | . | TRBV5-6 | TGTGCCAGCATCCGCCGGGGCGACTACTCCTCCGGCTACACCTTC | CASIRRGDYSSGYTF
TRBJ1-1 | once | . | TRBV13 | TGTGCCAGCAGCCCGCAACAGGGTTCTGAAGCTTTCTTT | CASSPQQGSEAFF
TRBJ2-7 | . | TRBD2 | TRBV27 | TGTGCCAGCAGTTATAGCGGGAGCCCGTATGAGCAGTACTTC | CASSYSGSPYEQYF
TRBJ1-2 | once | TRBD1 | TRBV5-6 | TGTGCCAGCAGCTTGGGCGACAGGGCGTATGGCTACACCTTC | CASSLGDRAYGYTF
TRBJ2-7 | . | . | TRBV4-2 | TGTGCCAGCAGCCAAGATCTAACCTTCGCCTACGAGCAGTACTTC | CASSQDLTFAYEQYF
TRBJ2-1 | . | . | TRBV9 | TGTGCCAGCACCAAGACAGGCGGCGCCTACAATGAGCAGTTCTTC | CASTKTGGAYNEQFF
TRBJ1-5 | . | . | TRBV7-8 | TGTGCCAGCAGCTCGAACACAGGGACGGGGCAGCCCCAGCATTTT | CASSSNTGTGQPQHF
TRBJ1-1 | once | . | TRBV7-9 | TGTGCCAGCAGCTTAGGTGCAGAAATGAACACTGAAGCTTTCTTT | CASSLGAEMNTEAFF
TRBJ2-1 | once | . | TRBV11-3 | TGTGCCAGCAGCTTAACCAGCTCCTACAATGAGCAGTTCTTC | CASSLTSSYNEQFF